A single sample gave rise to the 21 T cell receptor beta chains below, sequenced in a study of response to subunit inactivated influenza vaccine. Using its own MiXCR run on the RT-PCR reads, TCRdb lists one record per CDR3 protein. The data hold about 500,000 distinct CDR3 sequences, with approximately 15% observed a single time. The sequencing here drew on CD4+ T cells sorted from PBMCs, taken roughly 24 months after vaccination. The receptors were sampled from a man in his fifties or sixties who received an inactivated influenza vaccine.

The V call is TRBV11-2, the J call TRBJ2-1; weak D call: TRBD2 (5 bases). The CDR3 covers 13 residues. Germline V gene lookup returns CDR1 SGHAT and CDR2 FQNNGV. Trimming cost V 11 bases and J 8 bases, with 19 bases left between them. The CDR3 reads CASGSSFVHEQFF. Here the CDR3 DNA reads TGTGCCTCGGGGAGCTCCTTTGTACATGAGCAGTTCTTC.

The sample holds a few counts of this clonotype. The chain links TRBV24-1 to TRBJ1-4, with D possibly being TRBD1 (6 bases). The germline gives CDR1 KGHDR, CDR2 SFDVKD. The CDR3 is made up of 16 amino acids. Trimming stripped 3 bases from V and 5 bases from J, with 15 bases between. The CDR3 DNA is TGTGCCACCAGTGATGGCCTAGGGCAGGGGAATGAAAAACTGTTTTTT. Protein sequence: CATSDGLGQGNEKLFF.

The chain links TRBV7-2 to TRBJ1-3; D gene ambiguous. Germline lookup yields CDR1 SGHTA and CDR2 FQGNSA. The CDR3 contains 15 residues. Trimming took off 3 bases at V and 0 bases at J, with 9 bases between the two ends. In nucleotides, the CDR3 is TGTGCCAGCAGCTTCGCCGGTGGCTCTGGAAACACCATATATTTT. It yields the protein CASSFAGGSGNTIYF. Combining the CDR3 with reference TRBV7-2 and TRBJ1-3 gives the whole variable domain GAGVSQSPSNKVTEKGKDVELRCDPISGHTALYWYRQSLGQGLEFLIYFQGNSAPDKSGLPSDRFSAERTGGSVSTLTIQRTQQEDSAVYLCASSFAGGSGNTIYFGEGSWLTVV.

This clonotype appeared many times. J is TRBJ2-1 and V is TRBV11-1; the D gene is possibly TRBD1 (6 bases). The CDR3 is 15 amino acids. With 1 base removed from V and 4 bases from J, the gap between germline ends came to 11 bases. Germline CDR1 and CDR2: SGHAT and FQDESV (reference sequence). The CDR3: CASSLGGQQYNEQFF. The CDR3 DNA follows: TGTGCCAGCAGCTTAGGGGGACAACAATACAATGAGCAGTTCTTC.

The chain couples TRBV20-1 to TRBJ2-1; D call uncertain. V gave up 0 bases and J gave up 0 bases, with 12 bases separating them. The CDR3 covers 16 residues. Germline V gene data show CDR1 as DFQATT and CDR2 as SNEGSKA (reference sequence). CDR3 bases: TGCAGTGCTAGAGATGCTAGACCCTCCTCCTACAATGAGCAGTTCTTC. Its protein product is CSARDARPSSYNEQFF.

This clonotype has more than one count but fewer than ten. V and J are TRBV5-1 and TRBJ1-1; D may be TRBD1 (6 bases). CDR3 length: 15 amino acids. The V end was cut by 1 base, the J end by 0 bases, with 10 bases between. Per germline, CDR1 SGHRS and CDR2 YFSETQ. This CDR3 is CASSLSHRVNTEAFF. The DNA of the CDR3 is TGCGCCAGCAGCTTGTCGCACAGGGTGAACACTGAAGCTTTCTTT. Drawing the rest from reference TRBV5-1 and TRBJ1-1, the complete variable domain is KAGVTQTPRYLIKTRGQQVTLSCSPISGHRSVSWYQQTPGQGLQFLFEYFSETQRNKGNFPGRFSGRQFSNSRSEMNVSTLELGDSALYLCASSLSHRVNTEAFFGQGTRLTVV.

V gene TRBV5-5 combines with J gene TRBJ2-7, with D maybe TRBD2 (5 bases). CDR1 and CDR2 from the germline V gene are SGHKS and YYEKEE (reference sequence). V was pared by 4 bases and J by 4 bases, with 12 bases between. This CDR3 is 13 amino acids long. The CDR3 sequence: CASSVGSGYEQYF. CDR3 in DNA: TGTGCCAGCAGCGTAGGGTCGGGGTACGAGCAGTACTTC.

The table lists this clonotype with many counts. The rearrangement uses TRBV4-3 and TRBJ1-6, with no clear D. V was pared by 0 bases and J by 9 bases, with 18 bases between. There are 17 residues in the CDR3. Germline CDR1 and CDR2: LGHNA and YSLEER. CDR3 coding DNA: TGCGCCAGCAGCCAAGATGGACGGACCTACACCATTTCACCCCTCCACTTT. As protein: CASSQDGRTYTISPLHF.

The chain combines TRBV12-3 or TRBV12-4 with TRBJ2-5, with TRBD2 matching over 10 bases. CDR3 size: 15 residues. The junction had 7 bases not matched to a gene; V was cut back by 5 bases and J by 4 bases. The CDR3 DNA follows: TGTGCCAGCAGTCGAGCGGGGGGGCGTCGAGAGACCCAGTACTTC. It translates to CASSRAGGRRETQYF.

This clonotype was counted between two and nine times. V and J are TRBV4-1 and TRBJ2-1; a weak D match, TRBD2 (6 bases). Trimming removed 6 bases from V and 0 bases from J, with 12 bases in between. The CDR3 length is 15 residues. Germline V lookup: CDR1 MGHRA, CDR2 YSYEKL. The CDR3: CASSPSASSYNEQFF. CDR3 nucleotides: TGCGCCAGCAGTCCTAGCGCCAGCTCCTACAATGAGCAGTTCTTC.

The rearrangement joins TRBV10-1 to TRBJ2-1; unclear D gene. This CDR3 is built from 16 residues. Trimming removed 7 bases at V and 2 bases at J, with 18 bases between. CDR1 and CDR2 (germline): WNHNN, SYGVQD (reference sequence). The CDR3 loop is CASKLTPGKPYNEQFF. The DNA of the CDR3 is TGCGCCAGCAAGCTCACGCCAGGAAAGCCCTACAATGAGCAGTTCTTC.

The chain links TRBV7-2 to TRBJ2-3; the D gene is possibly TRBD1 (8 bases). Per germline, CDR1 SGHTA and CDR2 FQGNSA. The CDR3 covers 17 residues. V shed 5 bases and J shed 4 bases, with 22 bases lying between them. CDR3 nucleotides: TGTGCCAGCAGCCGGGGGGCGGGGACAGGCCACTCAGATACGCAGTATTTT. Translated: CASSRGAGTGHSDTQYF.

This clonotype was seen repeatedly, ten times or more. The CDR3 nucleotides read TGTGCCAGCAGTTTACAGGGGAGCAATCAGCCCCAGCATTTT. This gives the protein CASSLQGSNQPQHF. This chain links TRBV12-3 or TRBV12-4 with TRBJ1-5; D is perhaps TRBD1 (6 bases). The CDR3 length is 14 residues. Trimming removed 2 bases from V and 1 base from J, with 6 bases in between.

This sequence joins TRBV20-1 and TRBJ2-1; D may be TRBD1 or TRBD2 (5 bases each). V was trimmed by 4 bases and J by 5 bases, leaving 18 bases between them. The CDR3 is made up of 15 amino acids. Germline V gene lookup returns CDR1 DFQATT and CDR2 SNEGSKA (reference sequence). The CDR3 sequence: CSATSRTGTNNEQFF. The CDR3 nucleotides are TGCAGTGCTACCTCACGTACCGGGACCAACAATGAGCAGTTCTTC.

There are a few counts of this clonotype. The rearrangement links TRBV20-1 to TRBJ2-1, with 13 nucleotides matching TRBD2. Germline loops: CDR1 DFQATT, CDR2 SNEGSKA (reference sequence). The CDR3 sequence is 12 residues long. Written as DNA, the CDR3 is TGCAGGGCACTAGCGGGGGGGAATGAGCAGTTCTTC. Translated: CRALAGGNEQFF.

The genes are TRBV5-6 and TRBJ2-7, with D maybe TRBD1 (5 bases). The V gene lost 1 base and the J gene lost 3 bases, with 11 bases spanning the gap. Germline CDR1 and CDR2: SGHDT and YYEEEE. The CDR3 runs to 14 residues. CDR3 in DNA: TGTGCCAGCAGCTTGTGGCAGGGAAACTACGAGCAGTACTTC. Its protein product is CASSLWQGNYEQYF.

This clonotype turned up a few times. This sequence joins TRBV7-9 and TRBJ2-3, with D uncertain. This CDR3 is 10 amino acids long. Per the germline V gene, CDR1 is SEHNR and CDR2 is FQNEAQ (reference sequence). The V end was cut by 1 base, the J end by 7 bases, with 0 bases between. The CDR3 is CASSLDTQYF. In nucleotides, the CDR3 is TGTGCCAGCAGCTTAGATACGCAGTATTTT.

This clonotype has only a few counts. The rearrangement joins TRBV25-1 to TRBJ1-1; 11 positions match TRBD1. V lost 7 bases, J lost 6 bases, and 7 bases stayed unmatched. This CDR3 has 14 amino acids. Germline loops: CDR1 MGHDK, CDR2 SYGVNS. The DNA of the CDR3 is TGTGCCAGCACGTCTCCGGGACAGGGGGCTGAAGCTTTCTTT. It is translated as CASTSPGQGAEAFF.

The genes are TRBV20-1 and TRBJ2-2, with 9 nucleotides matching TRBD1. This CDR3 is 12 amino acids long. The germline V gene encodes CDR1 DFQATT and CDR2 SNEGSKA (reference sequence). J was trimmed by 3 bases and V by 7 bases; bases with no gene match: 0. This chain's CDR3 is CSGQGDTGELFF. The CDR3 DNA is TGCAGTGGACAGGGGGACACCGGGGAGCTGTTTTTT.

This clonotype was observed a few times. The rearrangement links TRBV4-1 to TRBJ1-2; 8 bases line up with TRBD1. CDR1 and CDR2 (germline): MGHRA, YSYEKL. Trimming cost V 4 bases and J 2 bases; bases outside gene matches: 6. The CDR3 is 15 amino acids. The CDR3 is CASSPGQAVNYGYTF. CDR3 in DNA: TGCGCCAGCAGCCCGGGACAGGCCGTAAACTATGGCTACACCTTC.

This clonotype was seen many times. A read error may account for a junction end that differs from germline. The chain couples TRBV7-9 to TRBJ2-7; a possible D gene is TRBD2 (5 bases). The CDR3 spans 14 residues. The germline V gene has CDR1 SEHNR and CDR2 FQNEAQ (reference sequence). The CDR3 coding sequence is TGTGCCAGCAGTTTAGGGAGTGGATCCTACGAGCAGTACTTC. It translates to CASSLGSGSYEQYF. Combining the CDR3 with reference TRBV7-9 and TRBJ2-7 gives the whole variable domain DTGVSQNPRHKITKRGQNVTFRCDPISEHNRLYWYRQTLGQGPEFLTYFQNEAQLEKSRLLSDRFSAERPKGSFSTLEIQRTEQGDSAMYLCASSLGSGSYEQYFGPGTRLTVT.